This note documents a single T cell receptor beta chain sequence. The data were obtained in a study of control samples from healthy donors and cancer patients. The CDR3 runs to 15 residues. Trimming at V came to 7 bases and at J to 3 bases, leaving 7 bases not matched to a gene. CDR1 is SNHLY, CDR2 FYNNEI, per germline. The table came from immunoSEQ multiplex PCR; TCRdb's copy has only in-frame clones and leaves some out. This repertoire shows some 130,000 clones, around nine tenths found once; its top ten account for more than 6.5%. The sequence was obtained from a man aged 50 to 60 with head and neck cancer. The J gene is TRBJ2-1, the V gene TRBV2; 9 bases align to TRBD1. The sequenced sample was PBMCs. For the CDR3, the DNA is TGTGCCAGCACCCCGACAGGGGGAGGCTACAATGAGCAGTTCTTC. Translation: CASTPTGGGYNEQFF.